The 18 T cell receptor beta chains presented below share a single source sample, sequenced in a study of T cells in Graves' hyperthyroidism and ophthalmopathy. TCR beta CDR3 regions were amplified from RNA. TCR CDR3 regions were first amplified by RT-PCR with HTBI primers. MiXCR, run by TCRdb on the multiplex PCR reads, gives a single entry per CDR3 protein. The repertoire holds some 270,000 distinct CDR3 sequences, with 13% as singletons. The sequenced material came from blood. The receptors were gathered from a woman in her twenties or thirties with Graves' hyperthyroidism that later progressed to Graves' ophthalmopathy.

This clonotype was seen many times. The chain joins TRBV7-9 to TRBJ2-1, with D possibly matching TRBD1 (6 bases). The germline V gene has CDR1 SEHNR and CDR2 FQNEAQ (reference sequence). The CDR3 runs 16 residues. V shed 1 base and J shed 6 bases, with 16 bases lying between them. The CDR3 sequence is CASSLGGQSPSNEQFF. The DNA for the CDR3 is TGTGCCAGCAGCTTAGGTGGACAGTCTCCATCCAATGAGCAGTTCTTC. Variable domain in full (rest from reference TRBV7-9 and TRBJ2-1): DTGVSQNPRHKITKRGQNVTFRCDPISEHNRLYWYRQTLGQGPEFLTYFQNEAQLEKSRLLSDRFSAERPKGSFSTLEIQRTEQGDSAMYLCASSLGGQSPSNEQFFGPGTRLTVL.

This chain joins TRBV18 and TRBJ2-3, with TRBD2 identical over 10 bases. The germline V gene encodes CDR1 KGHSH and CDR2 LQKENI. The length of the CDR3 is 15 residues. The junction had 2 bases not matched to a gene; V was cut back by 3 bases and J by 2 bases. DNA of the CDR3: TGTGCCAGCTCACCCGGACTAGCGGTCACAGATACGCAGTATTTT. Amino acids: CASSPGLAVTDTQYF.

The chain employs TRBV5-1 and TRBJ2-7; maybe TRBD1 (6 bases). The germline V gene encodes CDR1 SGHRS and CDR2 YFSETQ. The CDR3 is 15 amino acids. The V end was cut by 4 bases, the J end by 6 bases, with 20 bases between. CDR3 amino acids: CASSKATGSGTEQYF. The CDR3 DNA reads TGCGCCAGCAGCAAAGCCACAGGGTCGGGTACCGAGCAGTACTTC. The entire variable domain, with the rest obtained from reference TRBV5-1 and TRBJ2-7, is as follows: KAGVTQTPRYLIKTRGQQVTLSCSPISGHRSVSWYQQTPGQGLQFLFEYFSETQRNKGNFPGRFSGRQFSNSRSEMNVSTLELGDSALYLCASSKATGSGTEQYFGPGTRLTVT.

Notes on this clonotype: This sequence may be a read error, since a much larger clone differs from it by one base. CDR3 residues: CSVTHLLTEAFF. The CDR3 DNA reads TGCAGCGTTACGCACTTGCTCACTGAAGCTTTCTTT. This chain connects TRBV29-1 to TRBJ1-1; D not resolved. Per germline, CDR1 SQVTM and CDR2 ANQGSEA. Trimming took 5 bases from V and 4 from J, leaving 11 bases between them. The CDR3 consists of 12 residues.

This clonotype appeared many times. CDR3 DNA sequence: TGTGCCAGCAGCGCCACAGTAAATGAGCAGTTCTTC. It translates to CASSATVNEQFF. The chain couples TRBV7-2 to TRBJ2-1; D remains unclear. The V end lost 5 bases, the J end lost 7 bases, and 9 bases lay between the germline ends. The CDR3 sequence is 12 residues long. Germline lookup yields CDR1 SGHTA and CDR2 FQGNSA.

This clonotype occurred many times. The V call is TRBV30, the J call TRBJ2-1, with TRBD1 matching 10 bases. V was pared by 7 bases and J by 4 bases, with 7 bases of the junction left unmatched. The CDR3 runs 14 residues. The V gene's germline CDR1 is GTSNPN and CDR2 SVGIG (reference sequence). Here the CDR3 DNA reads TGTGCCTCCTTTGTGGACAGGGGGTACAATGAGCAGTTCTTC. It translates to CASFVDRGYNEQFF.

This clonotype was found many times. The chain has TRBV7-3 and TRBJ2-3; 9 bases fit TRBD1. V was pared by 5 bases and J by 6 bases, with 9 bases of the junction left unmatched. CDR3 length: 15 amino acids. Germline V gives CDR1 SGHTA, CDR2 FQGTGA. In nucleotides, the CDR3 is TGTGCCAGCAGCGCACAGGGGGCGTTCGTGGATACGCAGTATTTT. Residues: CASSAQGAFVDTQYF. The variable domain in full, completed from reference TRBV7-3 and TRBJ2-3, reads GAGVSQTPSNKVTEKGKYVELRCDPISGHTALYWYRQSLGQGPEFLIYFQGTGAADDSGLPNDRFFAVRPEGSVSTLKIQRTERGDSAVYLCASSAQGAFVDTQYFGPGTRLTVL.

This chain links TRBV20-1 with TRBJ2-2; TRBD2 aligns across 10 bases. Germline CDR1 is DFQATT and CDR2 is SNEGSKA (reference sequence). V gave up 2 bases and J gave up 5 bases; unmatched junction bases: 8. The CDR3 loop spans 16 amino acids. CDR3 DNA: TGCAGTGCTAGACCGGTAGCGGGAGGATGGACCGGGGAGCTGTTTTTT. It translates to CSARPVAGGWTGELFF.

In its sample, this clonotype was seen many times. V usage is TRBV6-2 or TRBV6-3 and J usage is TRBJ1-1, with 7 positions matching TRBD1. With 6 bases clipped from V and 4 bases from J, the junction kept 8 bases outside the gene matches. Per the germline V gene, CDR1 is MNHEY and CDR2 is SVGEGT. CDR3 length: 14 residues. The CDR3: CASRPTGLVTEAFF. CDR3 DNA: TGTGCCAGCAGGCCGACAGGGCTGGTCACTGAAGCTTTCTTT.

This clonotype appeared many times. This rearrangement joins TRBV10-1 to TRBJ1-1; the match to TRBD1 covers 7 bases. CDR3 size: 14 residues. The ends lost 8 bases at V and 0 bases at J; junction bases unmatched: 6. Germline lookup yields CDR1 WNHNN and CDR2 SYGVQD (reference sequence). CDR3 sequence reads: CASSDRPMNTEAFF. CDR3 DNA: TGCGCCAGCTCGGACAGGCCGATGAACACTGAAGCTTTCTTT.

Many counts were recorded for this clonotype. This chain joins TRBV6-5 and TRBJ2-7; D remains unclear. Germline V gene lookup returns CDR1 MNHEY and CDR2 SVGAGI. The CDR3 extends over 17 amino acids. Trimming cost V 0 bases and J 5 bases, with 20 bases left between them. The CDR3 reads CASSYSRGPSSLDEQYF. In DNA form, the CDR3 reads TGTGCCAGCAGTTACTCGAGAGGCCCCTCCAGCCTGGACGAGCAGTACTTC.

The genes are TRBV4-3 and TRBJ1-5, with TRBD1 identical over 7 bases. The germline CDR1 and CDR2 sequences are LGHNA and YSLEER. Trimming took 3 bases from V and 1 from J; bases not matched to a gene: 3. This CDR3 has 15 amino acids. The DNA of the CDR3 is TGCGCCAGCAGCCAGCAACAGGGGAGCAATCAGCCCCAGCATTTT. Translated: CASSQQQGSNQPQHF.

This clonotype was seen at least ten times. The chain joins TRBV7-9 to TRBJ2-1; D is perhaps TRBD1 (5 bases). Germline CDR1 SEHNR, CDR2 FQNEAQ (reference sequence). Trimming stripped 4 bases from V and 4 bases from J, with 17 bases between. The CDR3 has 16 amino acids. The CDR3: CASSSTDPTLYNEQFF. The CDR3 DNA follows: TGTGCCAGCAGCTCGACAGACCCGACCTTATACAATGAGCAGTTCTTC.

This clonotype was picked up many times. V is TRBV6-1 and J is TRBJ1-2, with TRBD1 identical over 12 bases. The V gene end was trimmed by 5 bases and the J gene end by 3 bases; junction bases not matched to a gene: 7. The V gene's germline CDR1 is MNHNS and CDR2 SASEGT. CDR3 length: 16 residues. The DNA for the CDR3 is TGTGCCAGCAGTTCGCCCCGGGACAGGGGGCACTATGGCTACACCTTC. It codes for CASSSPRDRGHYGYTF.

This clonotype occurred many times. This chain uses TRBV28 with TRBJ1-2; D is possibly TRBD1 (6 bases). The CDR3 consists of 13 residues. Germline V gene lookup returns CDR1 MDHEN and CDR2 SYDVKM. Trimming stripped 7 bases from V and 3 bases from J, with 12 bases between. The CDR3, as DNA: TGTGCCAGCACCCCGGGGGCGGACTATGGCTACACCTTC. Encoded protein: CASTPGADYGYTF.

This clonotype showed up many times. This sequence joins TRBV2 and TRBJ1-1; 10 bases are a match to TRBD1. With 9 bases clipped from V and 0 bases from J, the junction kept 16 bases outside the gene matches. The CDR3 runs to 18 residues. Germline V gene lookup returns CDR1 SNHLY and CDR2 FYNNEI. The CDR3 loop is CARIYMGTGAEMNTEAFF. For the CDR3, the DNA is TGTGCCAGGATTTATATGGGGACAGGGGCTGAAATGAACACTGAAGCTTTCTTT.

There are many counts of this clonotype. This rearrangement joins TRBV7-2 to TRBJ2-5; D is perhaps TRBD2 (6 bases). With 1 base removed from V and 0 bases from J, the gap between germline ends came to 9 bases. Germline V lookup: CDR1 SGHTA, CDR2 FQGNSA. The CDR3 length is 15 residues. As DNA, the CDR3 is TGTGCCAGCAGCTTAGATGGGGGGTACCAAGAGACCCAGTACTTC. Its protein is CASSLDGGYQETQYF.

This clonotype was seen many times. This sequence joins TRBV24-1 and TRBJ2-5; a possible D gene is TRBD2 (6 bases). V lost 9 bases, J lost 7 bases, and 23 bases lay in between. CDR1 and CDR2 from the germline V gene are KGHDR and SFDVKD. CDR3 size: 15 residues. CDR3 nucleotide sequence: TGTGCCACCGCGAGGGAGGCCGTCCAATCCGGGACCCAGTACTTC. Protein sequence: CATAREAVQSGTQYF.